These 17 T cell receptor beta chains originate from one sample sequenced in a study of CD8 T cells in ankylosing spondylitis. TCRdb analysed the 5' RACE reads with MiXCR anew, one entry per CDR3 protein. The sample records 200,000 or so distinct CDR3 sequences, approximately 24% being singletons. The sequencing sample was made of blood, either unsorted or a sorted T cell fraction (not recorded which). These receptors came from a male donor with ankylosing spondylitis or in good health (not recorded which).

The chain recombines TRBV10-3 with TRBJ1-2, with D perhaps matching TRBD1 (6 bases). Per the germline V gene, CDR1 is ENHRY and CDR2 is SYGVKD. The CDR3 length is 13 residues. V was cut by 7 bases and J by 6 bases, with 15 bases left in between. CDR3 in amino acids: CAITRRGADGYTF. The DNA for the CDR3 is TGTGCCATCACCCGGAGGGGGGCGGATGGCTACACCTTC.

The chain combines TRBV6-5 with TRBJ1-3; no firm D call. V was trimmed by 1 base and J by 0 bases, leaving 7 bases between them. In germline, CDR1 is MNHEY, CDR2 SVGAGI. The CDR3 is 15 amino acids. CDR3: CASSYFDGSGNTIYF. CDR3 in DNA: TGTGCCAGCAGTTACTTCGACGGCTCTGGAAACACCATATATTTT.

The J gene is TRBJ2-7, the V gene TRBV20-1, with a tentative D call TRBD2 (6 bases). The CDR3 has 15 residues. CDR1 is DFQATT and CDR2 is SNEGSKA in the germline V gene (reference sequence). Trimming pared 5 bases from V and 0 bases from J, leaving 17 bases between. The CDR3 loop is CSAQGGRPSSYEQYF. The DNA for the CDR3 is TGCAGTGCTCAGGGTGGGAGGCCTAGCTCCTACGAGCAGTACTTC.

This clonotype was picked up a small number of times. The genes are TRBV29-1 and TRBJ1-1; perhaps TRBD1 as D (6 bases). The CDR3 totals 15 residues. Germline-derived CDR1 and CDR2 are SQVTM and ANQGSEA. Trimming shortened V by 1 base and J by 0 bases, and 12 bases separated the two germline ends. Here the CDR3 reads CSVEGGGRLNTEAFF. In nucleotides, the CDR3 is TGCAGCGTTGAAGGGGGGGGGCGGTTGAACACTGAAGCTTTCTTT.

This clonotype showed up many times. The rearrangement uses TRBV4-3 and TRBJ2-5; D is possibly TRBD2 (6 bases). V gave up 4 bases and J gave up 5 bases, with 23 bases separating them. The CDR3 has 17 residues. Germline CDR1 is LGHNA and CDR2 is YSLEER. The CDR3 region has the DNA TGCGCCAGCAGCCGAAACCCCGTCGGGAGTTTGGGCGAGACCCAGTACTTC. This encodes CASSRNPVGSLGETQYF.

This clonotype appeared many times. This chain uses TRBV25-1 with TRBJ2-5, with TRBD1 as a possible D gene (6 bases). With 6 bases removed from V and 3 bases from J, the gap between germline ends came to 14 bases. Looked up from germline, CDR1 is MGHDK and CDR2 is SYGVNS. The CDR3 covers 14 residues. CDR3 DNA sequence: TGTGCCAGCAGCCTCTTTGGGGGCAAAGAGACCCAGTACTTC. Its translation is CASSLFGGKETQYF.

The chain joins TRBV12-3 or TRBV12-4 to TRBJ2-7; TRBD2 is a possible D gene (6 bases). This CDR3 contains 14 residues. V dropped 1 base and J dropped 6 bases, with 13 bases sitting between them. CDR3 amino acids: CASSLGMMGGEQYF. The CDR3 coding sequence is TGTGCCAGCAGTTTAGGGATGATGGGAGGCGAGCAGTACTTC.

This clonotype was recorded at least ten times. The V call is TRBV12-3 or TRBV12-4, the J call TRBJ1-2; D remains unclear. Trimming cost V 8 bases and J 6 bases, with 16 bases left between them. The CDR3 consists of 13 residues. DNA for the CDR3: TGTGCCAGCGCTCCGTTGGCCGGGAATGGCTACACCTTC. This gives the protein CASAPLAGNGYTF.

This clonotype was counted at least ten times. The chain links TRBV4-2 to TRBJ2-7; TRBD1 agrees at 10 bases. The V gene end was trimmed by 3 bases and the J gene end by 4 bases; junction bases not matched to a gene: 6. The germline CDR1 and CDR2 sequences are LGHNA and YNFKEQ. CDR3 length equals 15 residues. CDR3 DNA sequence: TGTGCCAGCAGCCAGGGTGGGACAGGGGATTACGAGCAGTACTTC. This gives the protein CASSQGGTGDYEQYF.

This clonotype appeared a few times. The chain employs TRBV6-5 and TRBJ2-7, with TRBD2 matching over 9 bases. Unmatched junction bases numbered 4, after V lost 4 bases and J lost 0 bases. CDR1 MNHEY and CDR2 SVGAGI come from the germline V gene. The CDR3 has 15 amino acids. The CDR3 DNA is TGTGCCAGCAGTTCTCTAGCGGGATTCTCCTACGAGCAGTACTTC. Translated, it gives CASSSLAGFSYEQYF.

This clonotype has a handful of counts. The rearrangement links TRBV6-5 to TRBJ2-3; D is uncertain. The germline V and J ends were trimmed by 8 bases and 3 bases, with 9 bases remaining between them. Germline CDR1 and CDR2: MNHEY and SVGAGI. The CDR3 runs 12 residues. The CDR3 DNA sequence: TGTGCCAGCGGCAGCCGGACAGATACGCAGTATTTT. Translation: CASGSRTDTQYF.

This clonotype occurred a few times. The genes are TRBV3-1 and TRBJ2-7, with D hard to call. Germline-derived CDR1 and CDR2 are LGHDT and YNNKEL (reference sequence). Trimming removed 1 base at V and 1 base at J, with 5 bases between. The CDR3 runs 13 residues. The CDR3 DNA reads as TGTGCCAGCAGCCAAGGATATTCCTACGAGCAGTACTTC. Encoded protein: CASSQGYSYEQYF.

In regard to this clonotype: Just one base apart from a much larger clone, this may be a read error. This sequence joins TRBV25-1 and TRBJ2-4, with D maybe TRBD2 (5 bases). With 3 bases removed from V and 9 bases from J, the gap between germline ends came to 21 bases. Germline lookup yields CDR1 MGHDK and CDR2 SYGVNS. The CDR3 has 16 residues. The chain's CDR3 is CASSENPGFGIGIQYF. CDR3 nucleotide sequence: TGTGCCAGCAGTGAGAATCCGGGGTTTGGGATCGGCATTCAGTACTTC.

This clonotype was counted many times. The chain carries TRBV20-1 and TRBJ2-4; D is undetermined. CDR3 length equals 15 residues. Trimming pared 6 bases from V and 2 bases from J, leaving 17 bases between. Germline CDR1 and CDR2: DFQATT and SNEGSKA (reference sequence). The CDR3, as DNA: TGCAGTGCAACCGATCGGCTTGGCACCAAAAACATTCAGTACTTC. It specifies CSATDRLGTKNIQYF.

The chain joins TRBV11-1 to TRBJ2-1; 12 nucleotides agree with TRBD2. This CDR3 spans 22 amino acids. The J segment lost 2 bases and the V segment lost 0 bases, leaving 17 bases of the junction unmatched. Germline V gives CDR1 SGHAT, CDR2 FQDESV (reference sequence). The CDR3 here is CASSLADGLAGTRGETYNEQFF. The CDR3 coding sequence is TGTGCCAGCAGCTTAGCGGACGGACTAGCGGGGACTCGTGGGGAGACCTACAATGAGCAGTTCTTC.

Many counts were recorded for this clonotype. V is TRBV12-3 or TRBV12-4 and J is TRBJ2-2; TRBD2 aligns across 10 bases. The CDR3 covers 15 residues. J lost 4 bases, V lost 4 bases, and 3 bases had no gene match. The CDR3 DNA reads TGTGCCAGCAGTTCCGGGACTAGCGCCACCGGGGAGCTGTTTTTT. Translation gives CASSSGTSATGELFF.

The chain has TRBV20-1 and TRBJ2-7, with D perhaps being TRBD1 or TRBD2 (6 bases each). With 4 bases removed from V and 9 bases from J, the gap between germline ends came to 16 bases. This CDR3 spans 12 amino acids. Germline CDR1 and CDR2: DFQATT and SNEGSKA (reference sequence). The CDR3 DNA sequence: TGCAGTGCTAAGGGGGGCGGGAACGTGCAGTACTTC. This encodes CSAKGGGNVQYF.